This note documents a single T cell receptor (beta chain) sequence. Its specificity is not known. Time point indicated: cycle 4 day 1 (C4D1), after less than seven weeks of nivolumab. In every patient, relapse followed autologous stem cell transplantation, while exposure to brentuximab vedotin differed. Patients reached a best response of complete response, partial response or progressive disease. Generated by immunoSEQ multiplex PCR, the TCRdb table keeps only in-frame clones and is missing some. The sample contains some 30,000 clones, approximately 80% of which appear only once. The data belong to a study of PD-1 blockade in classical Hodgkin lymphoma. Whole-study context: Patients got intravenous nivolumab 3 mg/kg every 2 weeks. Whole-study results and caveats: In newly diagnosed patients, baseline TCR diversity was reportedly below that of healthy donors. Complete responders started with a diversity level that resembled newly diagnosed patients at baseline.

Germline CDR1 is LGHNA and CDR2 is YSLEER. The CDR3 sequence is 15 residues long. Trimming cost V 0 bases and J 4 bases, with 11 bases left between them. J is TRBJ2-3 and V is TRBV4-3, with D uncertain. The specimen comprised peripheral blood mononuclear cells (PBMCs), sampled before the fourth cycle of nivolumab. The sequence derives from a human donor with classical Hodgkin lymphoma. The CDR3: CASSQDLTTSDTQYF. CDR3 DNA sequence: TGCGCCAGCAGCCAAGATTTAACTACGTCAGATACGCAGTATTTT.